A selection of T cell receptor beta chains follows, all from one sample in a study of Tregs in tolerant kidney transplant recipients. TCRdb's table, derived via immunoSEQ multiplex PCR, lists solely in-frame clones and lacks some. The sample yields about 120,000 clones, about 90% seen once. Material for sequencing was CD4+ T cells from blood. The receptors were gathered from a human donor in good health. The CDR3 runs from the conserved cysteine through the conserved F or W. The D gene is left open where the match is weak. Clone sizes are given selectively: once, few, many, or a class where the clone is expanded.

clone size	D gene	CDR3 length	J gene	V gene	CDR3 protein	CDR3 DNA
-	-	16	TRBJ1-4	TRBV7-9	CASSSGRRSGNEKLFF	TGTGCCAGCAGCTCCGGGAGGAGGTCAGGCAATGAAAAACTGTTTTTT
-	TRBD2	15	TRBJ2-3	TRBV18	CASSPLAGGTDTQYF	TGTGCCAGCTCACCACTAGCGGGGGGCACAGATACGCAGTATTTT
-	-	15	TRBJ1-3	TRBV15	CATSRGGGDGNTIYF	TGTGCCACCAGCAGAGGAGGGGGGGATGGAAACACCATATATTTT
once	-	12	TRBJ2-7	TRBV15	CAPPGRVYEQYF	TGTGCCCCTCCCGGGCGAGTGTACGAGCAGTACTTC
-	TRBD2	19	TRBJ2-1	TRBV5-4	CASSSGLAGGPGFYNEQFF	TGTGCCAGCAGCTCGGGACTAGCGGGAGGGCCTGGGTTTTACAATGAGCAGTTCTTC
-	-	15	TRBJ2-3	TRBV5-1	CASSPGTITTDTQYF	TGCGCCAGCAGCCCAGGGACCATTACCACAGATACGCAGTATTTT
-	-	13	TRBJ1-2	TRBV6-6	CASSYRRGVGYTF	TGTGCCAGCAGTTACAGGAGGGGAGTCGGCTACACCTTC
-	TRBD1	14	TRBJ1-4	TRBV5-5	CASSLTGGGEKLFF	TGTGCCAGCAGCTTGACAGGGGGCGGTGAAAAACTGTTTTTT
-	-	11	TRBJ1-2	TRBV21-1	CASSNRAPYTF	TGTGCCAGCAGCAACCGGGCCCCCTACACCTTC
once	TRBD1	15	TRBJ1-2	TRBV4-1	CASSQFPGQPGGYTF	TGCGCCAGCAGCCAATTCCCGGGACAGCCGGGGGGCTACACCTTC
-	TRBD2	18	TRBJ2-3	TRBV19	CASSIQRTSGGYTDTQYF	TGTGCCAGTAGTATACAACGGACTAGCGGAGGCTACACAGATACGCAGTATTTT
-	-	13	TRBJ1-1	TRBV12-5	CASGDGMYTEAFF	TGTGCTAGTGGTGACGGTATGTACACTGAAGCTTTCTTT
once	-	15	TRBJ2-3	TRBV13	CASSPRYGAGDTQYF	TGTGCCAGCAGCCCCCGTTACGGGGCAGGAGATACGCAGTATTTT
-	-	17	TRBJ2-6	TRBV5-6	CASSLASWISGANVLTF	TGTGCCAGCAGCTTGGCCAGTTGGATCTCTGGGGCCAACGTCCTGACTTTC
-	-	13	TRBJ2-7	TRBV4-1	CASSSAGSYEQYF	TGCGCCAGCAGCTCAGCAGGCTCCTACGAGCAGTACTTC
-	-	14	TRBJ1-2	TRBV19	CASSIAVSNYGYTF	TGTGCCAGTAGTATAGCCGTCAGTAACTATGGCTACACCTTC
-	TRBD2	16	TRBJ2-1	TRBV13	CASSGVLAGGPNEQFF	TGTGCCAGCAGCGGCGTCCTAGCGGGGGGGCCAAATGAGCAGTTCTTC
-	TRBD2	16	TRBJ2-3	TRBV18	CASSPGLAGYTDTQYF	TGTGCCAGCTCTCCAGGACTAGCGGGGTACACAGATACGCAGTATTTT
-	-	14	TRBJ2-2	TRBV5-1	CASSLGQNTGELFF	TGCGCCAGCAGCTTGGGACAGAACACCGGGGAGCTGTTTTTT
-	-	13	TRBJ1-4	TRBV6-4	CASSDSYNEKLFF	TGTGCCAGCTCCGACAGTTATAATGAAAAACTGTTTTTT
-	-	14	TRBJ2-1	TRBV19	CASRPRAYKDEQFF	TGTGCCAGTAGGCCACGGGCCTACAAGGATGAGCAGTTCTTC
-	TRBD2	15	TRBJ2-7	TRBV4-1	CASGTSGGNSYEQYF	TGCGCCAGCGGGACTAGCGGGGGGAACTCCTACGAGCAGTACTTC
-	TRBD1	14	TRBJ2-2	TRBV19	CASSPDRGTGELFF	TGTGCCAGTAGCCCGGACAGGGGTACCGGGGAGCTGTTTTTT
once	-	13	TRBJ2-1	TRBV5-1	CASSFLASNEQFF	TGCGCCAGCAGCTTCCTAGCCTCCAATGAGCAGTTCTTC
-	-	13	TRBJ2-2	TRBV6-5	CASSSILTGELFF	TGTGCCAGCAGTTCCATCCTTACCGGGGAGCTGTTTTTT
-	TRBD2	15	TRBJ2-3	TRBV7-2	CASSPGLAGRNTQYF	TGTGCCAGCAGCCCGGGACTAGCGGGGAGGAATACGCAGTATTTT
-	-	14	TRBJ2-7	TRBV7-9	CASSWTQYDYEQYF	TGTGCCAGCAGCTGGACACAATACGATTACGAGCAGTACTTC
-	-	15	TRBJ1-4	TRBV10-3	CAISETDSTNEKLFF	TGTGCCATCAGTGAGACAGATTCAACTAATGAAAAACTGTTTTTT
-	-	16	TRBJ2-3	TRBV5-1	CASSFGGGTVTDTQYF	TGCGCCAGCAGCTTCGGGGGAGGAACCGTCACAGATACGCAGTATTTT
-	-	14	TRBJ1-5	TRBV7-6	CTSSLGGNNQPQHF	TGTACCAGCAGCTTAGGGGGGAACAATCAGCCCCAGCATTTT
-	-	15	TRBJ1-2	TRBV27	CASPPDGSSNYGYTF	TGTGCCAGCCCCCCCGACGGCAGCTCTAACTATGGCTACACCTTC
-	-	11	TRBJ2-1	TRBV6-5	CASRGEVEQFF	TGTGCCAGCAGAGGGGAGGTTGAGCAGTTCTTC
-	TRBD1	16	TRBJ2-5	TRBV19	CASSLRDRAFQETQYF	TGTGCCAGTAGTCTTAGGGACAGGGCGTTTCAAGAGACCCAGTACTTC
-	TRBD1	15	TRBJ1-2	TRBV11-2	CASSGGTGGLYGYTF	TGTGCCAGCAGCGGAGGGACAGGGGGCCTCTATGGCTACACCTTC
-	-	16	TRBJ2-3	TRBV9	CASSVAGSEDTDTQYF	TGTGCCAGCAGCGTAGCCGGTAGCGAGGACACAGATACGCAGTATTTT
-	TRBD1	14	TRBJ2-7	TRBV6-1	CASRRQGAVREQYF	TGTGCCAGCAGGAGACAGGGGGCGGTGAGGGAGCAGTACTTC
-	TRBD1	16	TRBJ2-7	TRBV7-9	CASSSQGAVAQWEQYF	TGTGCCAGCAGCTCGCAGGGGGCGGTCGCCCAGTGGGAGCAGTACTTC
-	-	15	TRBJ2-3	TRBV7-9	CASSLGRSSTDTQYF	TGTGCCAGCAGCTTAGGACGTTCTAGCACAGATACGCAGTATTTT
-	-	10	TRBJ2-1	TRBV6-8	CASSPHEQFF	TGTGCCAGCAGTCCTCATGAGCAGTTCTTC
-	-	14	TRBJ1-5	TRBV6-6	CASSRGQRNQPQHF	TGTGCCAGCAGCCGGGGTCAGCGCAATCAGCCCCAGCATTTT
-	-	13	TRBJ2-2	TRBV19	CATLFFWVRELFF	TGTGCCACCCTTTTTTTCTGGGTCCGGGAGCTGTTTTTT
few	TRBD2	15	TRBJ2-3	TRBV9	CASSGSGGGADTQYF	TGTGCCAGCAGCGGGAGCGGGGGTGGGGCAGATACGCAGTATTTT
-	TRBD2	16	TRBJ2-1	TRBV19	CASSPRSSGSYNEQFF	TGTGCCAGTAGTCCCCGTTCTAGCGGGAGTTACAATGAGCAGTTCTTC
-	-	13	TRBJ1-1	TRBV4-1	CASSPGVYTEAFF	TGCGCCAGCAGTCCAGGGGTGTACACTGAAGCTTTCTTT
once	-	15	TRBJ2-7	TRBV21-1	CASSKVGTGDYEQYF	TGTGCCAGCAGCAAAGTTGGGACAGGGGACTACGAGCAGTACTTC
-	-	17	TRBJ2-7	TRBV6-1	CASSEPFFGGTASEQYF	TGTGCCAGCAGTGAACCCTTCTTTGGGGGGACTGCAAGCGAGCAGTACTTC